The 23 T cell receptor beta chains in this list originate from one sample, sequenced in a study of T cells in localized non-small cell lung cancer. Data came from immunoSEQ multiplex PCR; TCRdb stores just in-frame clones and leaves some out. The sample records tens of thousands of clones, roughly 81% being singletons. This specimen was peripheral blood, taken before any cancer treatment. The receptors were sampled from an older female donor with stage I lung adenocarcinoma.

Concerning this clone: One junction end disagrees with the germline gene, perhaps due to a read error. This rearrangement joins TRBV9 to TRBJ1-2; weak D call: TRBD1 (6 bases). In germline, CDR1 is SGDLS, CDR2 YYNGEE. The CDR3 sequence is 13 residues long. The CDR3, as DNA: TGTGCCAGCAGCGTAGTAGGCCCAGACAAGGGGGAGTTC. It translates to CASSVVGPDKGEF.

This sequence joins TRBV4-1 and TRBJ1-2, with a possible D match to TRBD1 (6 bases). Germline CDR1 is MGHRA and CDR2 is YSYEKL. V gave up 2 bases and J gave up 5 bases, with 15 bases separating them. CDR3 length: 15 residues. CDR3 residues: CASSQPTTGQYGYTF. For the CDR3, the DNA is TGCGCCAGCAGCCAACCCACGACCGGACAGTATGGCTACACCTTC.

This clone was observed once. The CDR3 here is CASSLSPTSGGYEQYF. For the CDR3, the DNA is TGTGCCAGCTCACTCTCCCCGACTAGCGGGGGGTACGAGCAGTACTTC. This rearrangement joins TRBV18 to TRBJ2-7; TRBD2 matches at 13 bases. In germline, CDR1 is KGHSH, CDR2 LQKENI. The CDR3 covers 16 residues. V gave up 4 bases and J gave up 4 bases; unmatched junction bases: 7. Looking up the rest from reference TRBV18 and TRBJ2-7 gives the full variable domain: NAGVMQNPRHLVRRRGQEARLRCSPMKGHSHVYWYRQLPEEGLKFMVYLQKENIIDESGMPKERFSAEFPKEGPSILRIQQVVRGDSAAYFCASSLSPTSGGYEQYFGPGTRLTVT.

This chain uses TRBV6-1 with TRBJ2-2; D unresolved. The ends were cut back, 6 bases at V and 3 bases at J, with 11 bases in the middle. CDR3 length: 14 residues. Germline loops: CDR1 MNHNS, CDR2 SASEGT. In DNA form, the CDR3 reads TGTGCCAGCAGGGTTGTACCTGACACCGGGGAGCTGTTTTTT. Its translation: CASRVVPDTGELFF.

This clone was observed a single time. This chain uses TRBV6-5 with TRBJ2-1; 9 bases map to TRBD1. The CDR3 runs to 12 residues. Germline assignment: CDR1 MNHEY and CDR2 SVGAGI. Germline trimming cut 4 bases from V and 15 bases from J; bases unmatched to any gene: 7. This CDR3 is CASSSGDRAMFF. In DNA form, the CDR3 reads TGTGCCAGCAGTTCCGGGGACAGGGCCATGTTCTTC.

The chain is built from TRBV18 and TRBJ1-5; TRBD1 is a possible D gene (5 bases). Trimming removed 5 bases from V and 5 bases from J, with 13 bases in between. Germline-derived CDR1 and CDR2 are KGHSH and LQKENI. The CDR3 has 14 residues. The CDR3 here is CASSSTPGDQPQHF. CDR3 bases: TGTGCCAGCTCATCGACCCCGGGGGATCAGCCCCAGCATTTT.

The chain uses TRBV10-3 and TRBJ2-2; D is unclear. The CDR3 extends over 12 amino acids. The V and J ends lost 4 bases and 4 bases respectively, with 4 bases between them. The germline gives CDR1 ENHRY, CDR2 SYGVKD. CDR3 bases: TGTGCCATCAGTGGGGTCACCGGGGAGCTGTTTTTT. It codes for CAISGVTGELFF.

The chain recombines TRBV7-8 with TRBJ1-6, with 7 bases aligning to TRBD1. This CDR3 contains 16 residues. Germline trimming cut 5 bases from V and 3 bases from J; bases unmatched to any gene: 7. Germline V gene sequence: CDR1 SGHVS, CDR2 FQNEAQ. CDR3 in DNA: TGTGCCAGCAGCGGCACGAGACAGGGCTATAATTCACCCCTCCACTTT. This codes for CASSGTRQGYNSPLHF.

This chain links TRBV5-1 with TRBJ1-1; D is uncertain. This CDR3 region has 13 residues. Deletions cut 2 bases from V and 0 bases from J, with 5 bases between. The germline V gene encodes CDR1 SGHRS and CDR2 YFSETQ. For the CDR3, the DNA is TGCGCCAGCAGCTTAGACATGAACACTGAAGCTTTCTTT. This encodes CASSLDMNTEAFF. Variable domain in full (rest from reference TRBV5-1 and TRBJ1-1): KAGVTQTPRYLIKTRGQQVTLSCSPISGHRSVSWYQQTPGQGLQFLFEYFSETQRNKGNFPGRFSGRQFSNSRSEMNVSTLELGDSALYLCASSLDMNTEAFFGQGTRLTVV.

This clone was seen a handful of times. The V and J genes are TRBV18 and TRBJ2-7; D is perhaps TRBD1 (6 bases). V dropped 8 bases and J dropped 2 bases, with 13 bases sitting between them. Germline V lookup: CDR1 KGHSH, CDR2 LQKENI. This CDR3 contains 13 residues. The CDR3 region is CASQPRGTYEQYF. Written as DNA, the CDR3 is TGTGCCAGCCAACCCAGGGGAACCTACGAGCAGTACTTC.

The chain is built from TRBV7-8 and TRBJ1-5; maybe TRBD1 (6 bases). Germline V gene lookup returns CDR1 SGHVS and CDR2 FQNEAQ. CDR3 size: 14 residues. Trimming cost V 5 bases and J 3 bases, with 11 bases left between them. CDR3: CASSPTGYNQPQHF. The CDR3 region has the DNA TGTGCCAGCAGCCCCACAGGGTACAATCAGCCCCAGCATTTT.

The chain joins TRBV7-6 to TRBJ1-1; no reliable D call. V shed 5 bases and J shed 0 bases, with 13 bases lying between them. This CDR3 has 15 residues. Germline values: CDR1 SGHVS, CDR2 FNYEAQ. CDR3 coding DNA: TGTGCCAGCAGCATACCGCGGGGTGTGAACACTGAAGCTTTCTTT. Protein product: CASSIPRGVNTEAFF. Full variable domain (outside the CDR3, taken from reference TRBV7-6 and TRBJ1-1): GAGVSQSPRYKVTKRGQDVALRCDPISGHVSLYWYRQALGQGPEFLTYFNYEAQQDKSGLPNDRFSAERPEGSISTLTIQRTEQRDSAMYRCASSIPRGVNTEAFFGQGTRLTVV.

This clone was picked up a small number of times. V is TRBV7-9 and J is TRBJ2-1; no firm D call. Per germline, CDR1 SEHNR and CDR2 FQNEAQ (reference sequence). V was trimmed by 1 base and J by 7 bases, leaving 11 bases between them. The CDR3 spans 14 residues. CDR3 in DNA: TGTGCCAGCAGCTTAGGCGGCCCTGGAAATGAGCAGTTCTTC. Its protein is CASSLGGPGNEQFF.

V gene TRBV7-9 combines with J gene TRBJ1-4; 7 nucleotides agree with TRBD1. There are 15 residues in the CDR3. Germline V gene data show CDR1 as SEHNR and CDR2 as FQNEAQ (reference sequence). The V and J ends lost 5 bases and 0 bases, in that order; junction bases with no gene match: 3. CDR3 region: CASSTGTATNEKLFF. The CDR3 bases are TGTGCCAGCAGCACAGGGACAGCAACTAATGAAAAACTGTTTTTT.

This sequence joins TRBV10-3 and TRBJ1-4, with 8 bases identical to TRBD1. Trimming at V came to 4 bases and at J to 8 bases, leaving 9 bases not matched to a gene. The CDR3 is 15 amino acids. Germline CDR1 is ENHRY and CDR2 is SYGVKD. CDR3 DNA: TGTGCCATCAGTGCCTCCGGGACAGGTTTGGAAAAACTGTTTTTT. Translating gives CAISASGTGLEKLFF.

The rearrangement uses TRBV7-9 and TRBJ2-3; 7 positions agree with TRBD2. The CDR3 covers 12 residues. The germline V gene has CDR1 SEHNR and CDR2 FQNEAQ (reference sequence). V dropped 5 bases and J dropped 9; count of bases not matched to a gene: 5. This CDR3 reads CASSPSGSTQYF. The CDR3 nucleotides are TGTGCCAGCAGCCCTAGCGGCTCAACGCAGTATTTT.

The chain has TRBV15 and TRBJ2-5; D possibly uses TRBD1 or TRBD2 (6 bases each). From germline, CDR1 is LNHNV and CDR2 YYDKDF (reference sequence). CDR3 length: 18 amino acids. Between the trimmed V and J ends, which lost 3 bases and 0 bases, there was a span of 20 bases. The CDR3 protein is CATSSDWRGAANQETQYF. CDR3 nucleotide sequence: TGTGCCACCAGCAGTGACTGGAGGGGGGCCGCAAACCAAGAGACCCAGTACTTC.

V is TRBV2 and J is TRBJ2-7; TRBD1 matches at 9 bases. CDR1 is SNHLY, CDR2 FYNNEI, per germline. The CDR3 spans 15 residues. The ends lost 6 bases at V and 2 bases at J; junction bases unmatched: 8. The CDR3 DNA sequence: TGTGCCAGCAGGGACTCACAGGGGGCAACCTACGAGCAGTACTTC. It codes for CASRDSQGATYEQYF.

For the CDR3, the DNA is TGTGCCAGTAGTATTCTGGATAACTATGGCTACACCTTC. Its translation is CASSILDNYGYTF. The chain couples TRBV19 to TRBJ1-2; D ambiguous. The CDR3 totals 13 residues. Trimming cost V 3 bases and J 1 base, with 6 bases left between them. Germline loops: CDR1 LNHDA, CDR2 SQIVND (reference sequence).

V usage is TRBV6-1 and J usage is TRBJ2-5; D gene unclear. The V end lost 2 bases, the J end lost 3 bases, and 10 bases lay between the germline ends. This CDR3 is built from 14 residues. From germline, CDR1 is MNHNS and CDR2 SASEGT. The chain's CDR3 is CASSERGVEETQYF. Here the CDR3 DNA reads TGTGCCAGCAGTGAAAGAGGTGTTGAAGAGACCCAGTACTTC.

V gene TRBV19 combines with J gene TRBJ2-7, with D possibly matching TRBD2 (5 bases). CDR1 LNHDA and CDR2 SQIVND come from the germline V gene (reference sequence). This CDR3 spans 15 amino acids. V gave up 6 bases and J gave up 2 bases, with 17 bases separating them. CDR3 bases: TGTGCCAGTAGCTGGCGGGCCCGTGTGGCCTACGAGCAGTACTTC. Translating gives CASSWRARVAYEQYF.

The genes are TRBV29-1 and TRBJ1-1, with 11 bases matching TRBD1. The V gene's germline CDR1 is SQVTM and CDR2 ANQGSEA. V gave up 6 bases and J gave up 5 bases; unmatched junction bases: 8. The CDR3 has 14 amino acids. This chain's CDR3 is CSVKDRGRVTEAFF. The CDR3 DNA follows: TGCAGCGTAAAGGACAGGGGGCGAGTTACTGAAGCTTTCTTT.

This clone has a single count. The V gene is TRBV18, the J gene TRBJ2-2; TRBD2 might be the D (5 bases). The CDR3 consists of 15 residues. Germline V lookup: CDR1 KGHSH, CDR2 LQKENI. V gave up 4 bases and J gave up 3 bases, with 12 bases separating them. CDR3 coding DNA: TGTGCCAGCTCACTTGAGGCCGGGGACACCGGGGAGCTGTTTTTT. It encodes CASSLEAGDTGELFF.